The 12 T cell receptor beta chains reported below all come from one sample, sequenced in a study of T cells in Graves' hyperthyroidism and ophthalmopathy. Amplification of TCR beta CDR3 regions used RNA as the template. The TCR CDR3 first-round RT-PCR relied on the HTBI primer set. One entry per CDR3 protein results from TCRdb running MiXCR on the multiplex PCR reads. The sample shows about 530,000 distinct CDR3 sequences, under 20% of them seen only once. The sample comprised blood. The receptors derive from a woman under 30 with Graves' ophthalmopathy.

This clonotype was detected ten times or more. The chain recombines TRBV30 with TRBJ1-2, with D perhaps matching TRBD1 (6 bases). The CDR3 totals 13 residues. Germline V gives CDR1 GTSNPN, CDR2 SVGIG (reference sequence). The V end lost 7 bases, the J end lost 6 bases, and 18 bases lay between the germline ends. The CDR3 spells CAFTRGLENGYTF. The CDR3 DNA is TGTGCCTTTACCAGGGGCCTGGAAAATGGCTACACCTTC.

This clonotype was counted at least ten times. The chain is built from TRBV10-3 and TRBJ2-7; D uncertain. V dropped 7 bases and J dropped 5 bases, with 9 bases sitting between them. This CDR3 comprises 11 residues. The germline V gene has CDR1 ENHRY and CDR2 SYGVKD. Written as DNA, the CDR3 is TGTGCCATCACGGCTGGAAACGAGCAGTACTTC. The encoded protein is CAITAGNEQYF.

This clonotype was seen at least ten times. The rearrangement links TRBV18 to TRBJ1-1, with 10 positions matching TRBD1. The CDR3 runs to 15 residues. With 4 bases clipped from V and 3 bases from J, the junction kept 5 bases outside the gene matches. From germline, CDR1 is KGHSH and CDR2 LQKENI. The CDR3 DNA sequence: TGTGCCAGCTCACTCCGGGACAGGGGTGACACTGAAGCTTTCTTT. Translating it yields CASSLRDRGDTEAFF. Combining the CDR3 with reference TRBV18 and TRBJ1-1 gives the whole variable domain NAGVMQNPRHLVRRRGQEARLRCSPMKGHSHVYWYRQLPEEGLKFMVYLQKENIIDESGMPKERFSAEFPKEGPSILRIQQVVRGDSAAYFCASSLRDRGDTEAFFGQGTRLTVV.

This chain joins TRBV4-1 and TRBJ2-7, with TRBD2 identical over 8 bases. V lost 4 bases and J lost 4; bases outside the gene matches: 12. Germline V gene data show CDR1 as MGHRA and CDR2 as YSYEKL. This CDR3 spans 16 amino acids. The CDR3 spells CASSLGGGESVYEQYF. The DNA of the CDR3 is TGCGCCAGCAGCCTCGGGGGGGGGGAATCGGTTTACGAGCAGTACTTC.

This clonotype was seen only a few times. The chain has TRBV28 and TRBJ1-4, with no clear D. V lost 3 bases and J 7 bases, leaving 9 bases between the germline ends. The germline V gene has CDR1 MDHEN and CDR2 SYDVKM. CDR3 length equals 13 residues. CDR3 nucleotides: TGTGCCAGCAGTTTGGGAGGGTTTGAAAAACTGTTTTTT. Amino acid sequence: CASSLGGFEKLFF. The variable domain in full, completed from reference TRBV28 and TRBJ1-4, reads DVKVTQSSRYLVKRTGEKVFLECVQDMDHENMFWYRQDPGLGLRLIYFSYDVKMKEKGDIPEGYSVSREKKERFSLILESASTNQTSMYLCASSLGGFEKLFFGSGTQLSVL.

Of note for this clonotype: A much larger clone is a single base away; this may be a read error. The rearrangement uses TRBV20-1 and TRBJ2-7; TRBD2 agrees at 7 bases. The germline V gene has CDR1 DFQATT and CDR2 SNEGSKA (reference sequence). CDR3 length equals 12 residues. As DNA, the CDR3 is TGCAGTGTTAGACGGGACTACTACGAGCAGTACTTC. Translated: CSVRRDYYEQYF.

This clonotype has a count of ten or more. The rearrangement uses TRBV27 and TRBJ2-7; 8 nucleotides match TRBD1. Germline V lookup: CDR1 MNHEY, CDR2 SMNVEV (reference sequence). Germline trimming cut 6 bases from V and 4 bases from J; bases unmatched to any gene: 11. This CDR3 has 15 amino acids. The CDR3 here is CASSGQGRVGYEQYF. DNA for the CDR3: TGTGCCAGCAGCGGACAGGGTCGTGTGGGTTACGAGCAGTACTTC.

This clonotype was detected many times. The V gene is TRBV7-9, the J gene TRBJ2-5, with D tentatively TRBD1 or TRBD2 (6 bases each). The CDR3 extends over 15 amino acids. Looked up from germline, CDR1 is SEHNR and CDR2 is FQNEAQ (reference sequence). V was pared by 1 base and J by 1 base, with 10 bases between. CDR3: CASSLVGGGQETQYF. DNA of the CDR3: TGTGCCAGCAGCTTAGTCGGAGGGGGCCAAGAGACCCAGTACTTC.

This clonotype was seen a few times. V gene TRBV12-5 combines with J gene TRBJ2-1, with TRBD1 identical over 8 bases. J lost 8 bases, V lost 0 bases, and 12 bases had no gene match. The CDR3 is made up of 17 amino acids. Germline loops: CDR1 LGHNT, CDR2 FRNRAP. The CDR3 DNA follows: TGTGCTAGTGGTTTGGTACTTACGAGACAGGGGAGCGATGAGCAGTTCTTC. This gives the protein CASGLVLTRQGSDEQFF.

The chain uses TRBV19 and TRBJ1-5; 11 nucleotides agree with TRBD1. The V gene's germline CDR1 is LNHDA and CDR2 SQIVND (reference sequence). The CDR3 runs to 15 residues. The V and J ends lost 4 bases and 6 bases, in that order; junction bases with no gene match: 5. This chain's CDR3 is CASSTEDRGLQPQHF. The DNA for the CDR3 is TGTGCCAGTAGTACCGAGGACAGGGGGCTTCAGCCCCAGCATTTT.

This clonotype was seen a few times. The genes are TRBV5-1 and TRBJ2-5, with 13 positions matching TRBD2. This CDR3 region has 19 residues. Germline lookup yields CDR1 SGHRS and CDR2 YFSETQ. The junction had 12 bases not matched to a gene; V was cut back by 0 bases and J by 4 bases. The CDR3 DNA follows: TGCGCCAGCAGCTTGGATGGACTAGCGGGAGAGGGGGAGAGAGAGACCCAGTACTTC. Encoded protein: CASSLDGLAGEGERETQYF. Full variable domain (remainder filled in from reference TRBV5-1 and TRBJ2-5): KAGVTQTPRYLIKTRGQQVTLSCSPISGHRSVSWYQQTPGQGLQFLFEYFSETQRNKGNFPGRFSGRQFSNSRSEMNVSTLELGDSALYLCASSLDGLAGEGERETQYFGPGTRLLVL.

This clonotype occurred many times. The chain is built from TRBV28 and TRBJ2-7; D is uncertain. The CDR3 is 15 residues long. Germline assignment: CDR1 MDHEN and CDR2 SYDVKM. Trimming pared 3 bases from V and 3 bases from J, leaving 15 bases between. This CDR3 reads CASSFDADSNYEQYF. The CDR3 coding sequence is TGTGCCAGCAGTTTCGATGCAGACTCTAACTACGAGCAGTACTTC.